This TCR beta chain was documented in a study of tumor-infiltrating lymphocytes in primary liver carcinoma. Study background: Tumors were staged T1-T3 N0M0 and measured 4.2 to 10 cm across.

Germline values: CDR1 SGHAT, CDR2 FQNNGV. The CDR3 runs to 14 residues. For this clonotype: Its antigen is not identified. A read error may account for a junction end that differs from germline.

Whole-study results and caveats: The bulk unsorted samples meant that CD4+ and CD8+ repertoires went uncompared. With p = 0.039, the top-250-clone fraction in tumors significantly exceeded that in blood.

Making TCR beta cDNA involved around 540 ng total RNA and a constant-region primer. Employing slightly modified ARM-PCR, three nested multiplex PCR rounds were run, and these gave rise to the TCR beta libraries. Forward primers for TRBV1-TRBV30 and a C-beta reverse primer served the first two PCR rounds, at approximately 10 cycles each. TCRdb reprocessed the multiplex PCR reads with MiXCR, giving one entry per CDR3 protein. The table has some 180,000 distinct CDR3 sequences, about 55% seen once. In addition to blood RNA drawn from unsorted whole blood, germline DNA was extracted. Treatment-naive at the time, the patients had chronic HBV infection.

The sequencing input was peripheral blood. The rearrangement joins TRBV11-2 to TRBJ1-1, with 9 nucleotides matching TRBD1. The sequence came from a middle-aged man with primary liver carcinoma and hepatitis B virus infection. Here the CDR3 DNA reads TGTGCCAGCAGGGGGGACAGGGAACTCACTGAAGCTCTATTT. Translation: CASRGDRELTEALF. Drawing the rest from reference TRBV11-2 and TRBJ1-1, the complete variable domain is EAGVAQSPRYKIIEKRQSVAFWCNPISGHATLYWYQQILGQGPKLLIQFQNNGVVDDSQLPKDRFSAERLKGVDSTLKIQPAKLEDSAVYLCASRGDRELTEALFGQGTRLTVV.